The sequence of this T cell receptor (beta chain) was determined in a study of beta chain features in type 1 diabetes. Concerning this clone: The antigen remains undetermined. Within the sample, other DNA sequences also encode this same CDR3.

Purities over 98% were achieved in all sorted populations. Investigators reverse transcribed all isolated RNA, so they sequenced expressed TCRB transcripts. Here immunoSEQ multiplex PCR was the method, and the copy in TCRdb shows in-frame clones only, minus some. Here the sample spans around 350,000 clones, over 10% being singletons. V shed 0 bases, J shed 4 bases, and the junction held 0 bases outside the gene matches. This CDR3 is 13 amino acids long. The V gene's germline CDR1 is SGHNT and CDR2 YYREEE (reference sequence). Findings and limits, study-wide: Junctions at VDJ sites from type 1 diabetes patients had fewer insertions and more deletions. Moderate yet significant TCRB CDR3 shortening was seen in Type 1 diabetes patients in all four CD4+ subsets. Within patients, naive, central memory and Treg TCRB repertoires seemed more similar than within healthy donors.

This sequence joins TRBV5-4 and TRBJ2-5; 7 bases agree with TRBD1. Sequencing was carried out using naive CD4+ T cells from blood. The origin of this receptor is a man aged 18 to 29 in good health. This CDR3 reads CASSLAGGETQYF. The DNA of the CDR3 is TGTGCCAGCAGCTTGGCAGGGGGAGAGACCCAGTACTTC.